A selection of T cell receptor beta chains follows, all from one sample in a study of T cell responses to AZD1222 COVID-19 vaccine. Clones were read by immunoSEQ multiplex PCR, and TCRdb kept only the in-frame ones, dropping some. The repertoire holds tens of thousands of clones, with roughly 92% as singletons. This specimen consisted of peripheral blood, obtained 28 days after the second AZD1222 dose. The receptors shown here come from an adult who received the AZD1222 COVID-19 vaccine. Both conserved end residues are part of each CDR3. A D gene is named only where the DNA matches it firmly. Size tells how often a clone was seen (once, few, many) or the class of an expanded clone, and some rows leave it out.

clone_size: -; j_call: TRBJ1-5; d_call: -; v_call: TRBV2; cdr3_aa: CASSVGGTAFMPQHF; cdr3_nt: TGTGCCAGCAGTGTTGGGGGGACGGCTTTTATGCCCCAGCATTTT
clone_size: -; j_call: TRBJ2-7; d_call: -; v_call: TRBV28; cdr3_aa: CASSLLGARQYF; cdr3_nt: TGTGCCAGCAGTTTATTGGGGGCGCGGCAGTACTTC
clone_size: -; j_call: TRBJ1-6; d_call: -; v_call: TRBV7-9; cdr3_aa: CASSVTRELPLHF; cdr3_nt: TGTGCCAGCAGCGTAACCAGGGAGTTACCCCTCCACTTT
clone_size: -; j_call: TRBJ2-7; d_call: -; v_call: TRBV11-2; cdr3_aa: CASSQGLYEQYF; cdr3_nt: TGTGCCAGCAGTCAAGGGTTGTACGAGCAGTACTTC
clone_size: -; j_call: TRBJ2-3; d_call: -; v_call: TRBV19; cdr3_aa: CASSPGSTDTQYF; cdr3_nt: TGTGCCAGTAGTCCTGGGAGCACAGATACGCAGTATTTT
clone_size: -; j_call: TRBJ2-1; d_call: TRBD1; v_call: TRBV2; cdr3_aa: CASRDRDRGNNEQFF; cdr3_nt: TGTGCCAGCAGGGACCGGGACAGGGGCAACAATGAGCAGTTCTTC
clone_size: -; j_call: TRBJ2-6; d_call: TRBD1; v_call: TRBV4-1; cdr3_aa: CASSQGAGGAGGGANVLTF; cdr3_nt: TGCGCCAGCAGCCAAGGTGCAGGGGGCGCGGGTGGTGGGGCCAACGTCCTGACTTTC
clone_size: -; j_call: TRBJ2-3; d_call: -; v_call: TRBV11-3; cdr3_aa: CASSFGGGTPDTQYF; cdr3_nt: TGTGCCAGCAGCTTTGGTGGGGGGACCCCGGATACGCAGTATTTT
clone_size: once; j_call: TRBJ2-5; d_call: -; v_call: TRBV5-4; cdr3_aa: CASSFGQQETQYF; cdr3_nt: TGTGCCAGCAGCTTCGGACAGCAAGAGACCCAGTACTTC
clone_size: -; j_call: TRBJ2-2; d_call: -; v_call: TRBV28; cdr3_aa: CASSSRLGELFF; cdr3_nt: TGTGCCAGCAGCTCACGGTTGGGGGAGCTGTTTTTT
clone_size: -; j_call: TRBJ2-7; d_call: -; v_call: TRBV3-1/TRBV3-2; cdr3_aa: CASSYTGPYEQYF; cdr3_nt: TGTGCCAGCAGTTATACAGGGCCCTACGAGCAGTACTTC
clone_size: once; j_call: TRBJ1-1; d_call: -; v_call: TRBV2; cdr3_aa: CASSFQDGNTEAFF; cdr3_nt: TGTGCCAGCAGTTTCCAAGACGGAAACACTGAAGCTTTCTTT